Listed below are T cell receptor beta chains from one sample, sequenced in a study of blood T cell repertoires in COVID-19. The data were produced by immunoSEQ multiplex PCR, yet TCRdb's version contains in-frame clones alone and is incomplete. The sample holds roughly 300,000 clones, approximately 81% seen once. Sequencing input: PBMCs or T cells enriched from blood (not recorded which). Receptors were obtained from a woman between 50 and 59 years old who had recovered from COVID-19. CDR3s leave out the opening cysteine and the closing phenylalanine or tryptophan.

J gene,V gene,CDR3 protein
TRBJ1-2,TRBV11-2,ASSLGTGDGYT
TRBJ2-7,TRBV28,ASSWAGTYEQY
TRBJ2-1,TRBV3-1/TRBV3-2,ASSQGPGNSGFLANEQF
TRBJ1-2,TRBV2,ASSEVGGFGYT
TRBJ2-1,TRBV21-1,ASSKSETGTYNEQF
TRBJ1-2,TRBV6-5,ASSYSVFGGYT
TRBJ2-2,TRBV18,ASSPGQGWTGELF
TRBJ1-4,TRBV6-4,ASSDPTAGHATNEKLF
TRBJ2-1,TRBV11-3,ASSRTGLGSNEQF
TRBJ1-6,TRBV6-1,ASSVGQGVNNSPLH
TRBJ1-4,TRBV27,ASSYAGNNEKLF
TRBJ1-2,TRBV4-1,ASSQDREPSGYT
TRBJ1-5,TRBV19,ASSQSRRAQPQH
TRBJ1-4,TRBV28,ASSFAQGADTNEKLF
TRBJ1-1,TRBV29-1,SVSQGMNTEAF
TRBJ2-3,TRBV30,AWRRGLWY
TRBJ2-3,TRBV28,ASSGRPTDTQY
TRBJ2-6,TRBV3-1/TRBV3-2,ASSQDLSSGANVLT
TRBJ1-6,TRBV6-4,ASRDSGAPNSPLH
TRBJ1-2,TRBV3-1/TRBV3-2,ASSQFPSLYGYT
TRBJ2-2,TRBV5-1,ASSLDPGSVGELF
TRBJ1-1,TRBV7-2,ASSFLLGRATEAF
TRBJ2-2,TRBV19,ASRGLAGDTGELF
TRBJ2-7,TRBV3-1/TRBV3-2,ASSPYREYTYEQY
TRBJ1-5,TRBV12-3/TRBV12-4,ASSPTGDQPQH
TRBJ2-7,TRBV6-2/TRBV6-3,ASSYRGGEQY
TRBJ2-1,TRBV11-2,ASSDRGLNNEQF
TRBJ2-1,TRBV7-6,ASSLLAGASYNEQF
TRBJ2-7,TRBV5-5,ASRYRDTDSYEQY
TRBJ2-1,TRBV4-2,ASSFTGGSGNEQF
TRBJ2-5,TRBV3-1/TRBV3-2,ASRYSPGLAGGPRETQY
TRBJ1-1,TRBV3-1/TRBV3-2,ASSRQGNTEAF
TRBJ2-1,TRBV4-1,ASSSLAGNEGQF
TRBJ2-1,TRBV14,ASSQTSGPSSYNEQF
TRBJ2-5,TRBV5-1,ASSSPGLGGETQY
TRBJ2-1,TRBV24-1,ATSDSAGLELNEQF
TRBJ2-3,TRBV5-1,ASTLQNTDTQY
TRBJ1-2,TRBV3-1/TRBV3-2,ASSQGGVGYGYT
TRBJ1-5,TRBV7-8,ASSQQGQGRQPQH
TRBJ2-5,TRBV30,AWSPVLAGLETQY
TRBJ1-2,TRBV28,ASKSGGYGYT
TRBJ1-1,TRBV18,ASSPSPRGEAEAF
TRBJ1-4,TRBV25-1,ASSEVHRGEDEKLF
TRBJ1-2,TRBV2,ASSIQGYYGYT
TRBJ1-2,TRBV6-5,ASSLRTGDGYT
TRBJ2-7,TRBV9,ASSTGTANYEQY
TRBJ1-4,TRBV5-1,ASSKGQGATNEKLF
TRBJ2-3,TRBV7-7,ASSKAGVVAQY
TRBJ1-1,TRBV19,ATRMTFRGVTEAF
TRBJ1-3,TRBV11-2,ASSHGPGGLFPGNTIY